This entry concerns a single T cell receptor (beta chain). The antigen this receptor binds is unknown. No base quality values were provided; no much bigger clone lies one nucleotide off. Donors were healthy HIV-negative adults with no recently reported acute infections or vaccinations. Only Caucasian adults living in Nashville, Tennessee, USA were represented among the donors. CD4+ T cells were enriched through magnetic negative selection, after which naive cells were positively selected on CD45RA and the remaining negative fraction served as the memory subset. Blood was obtained by leukapheresis, after which PBMCs were separated by Ficoll-Histopaque density gradient centrifugation and cryopreserved in liquid nitrogen vapor phase. Purity and quantity of every magnetically sorted T cell population were checked by analytical flow cytometry. From each sorted fraction, genomic DNA was isolated and quantified by UV absorbance on a Nanodrop 2000c.

The sample is drawn from a study of shared clonotypes between healthy human individuals (dated by TCRdb to the early 2020s). About the full investigation: A couple of women and a few men aged 18 to 49 years were included in the cohort. For each donor, three plates each were used for CD4 naive and CD4 memory, two plates were used for CD8 naive, and one plate was used for CD8 memory. Blood TCR repertoires of several healthy adults were deeply sequenced to estimate repertoire size and the extent of clonotype sharing between individuals. Libraries were prepared and TCR repertoires were sequenced by different laboratories using diverse techniques, in order to increase sequencing depth and limit assay-specific biases. Between about 0.94 and 8.9 billion PBMCs per donor were obtained by leukapheresis.

CDR1 and CDR2, per the germline V gene (reference sequence), are SEHNR and FQNEAQ. Unmatched junction bases come to 5, with V trimmed by 2 bases and J by 8 bases. CDR3 length: 14 amino acids, cysteine to phenylalanine. Only the CDR3 region is kept as DNA, spanning 42 bases read in frame from base 1. Using the deep immunoSEQ assay, TCR CDR3 regions were amplified from genomic DNA by multiplex PCR. For each cell subset, the extracted genomic DNA was distributed evenly across all wells of several immunoSEQ 96-well plates, and each plate served as one replicate. For sorted subsets, each replicate PCR was loaded with about 200 ng genomic DNA, equivalent to 30,000 or so T cell genomes. Purified libraries were measured with a Qubit 3.0 fluorometer, size-checked on a Bioanalyzer 2100, and measured again with the KAPA Library Quantification kit. Every immunoSEQ 96-well plate was sequenced on a separate single-read 150-cycle Illumina NextSeq 550 flow cell. As for the original processing: Because only junctional sequences without quality scores were contained in the immunoSEQ output, filtering matching that applied to full-length reads could not be performed. To assign V/J genes and CDR3, sequences were annotated using PyIR, a Python wrapper for IgBLAST v1.9, with IMGT germline references. Reads were removed for weak V/J assignments (E-value above 1e-6), missing CDR3, stop codons, out-of-frame junctions, or ambiguous translated residues. V3J clonotypes were defined as sequences sharing the same inferred V gene, J gene, and CDR3 amino acid sequence. Percentage overlap between repertoires was calculated by dividing the number of shared unique clonotypes by the size of the smaller repertoire. Three approaches were used to assess repertoire richness: RTK rarefaction, the Chao1 estimator, and Recon v2.1 estimates of unobserved clonotypes. For all TCRbeta clonotypes obtained by the gDNA method from a handful of donors, generation probabilities were computed with OLGA. TCRdb carries this immuneACCESS record with in-frame sequences only. Its versions omit some clonotypes, under half of them owing to an unresolved V gene in the studies checked, with the rest unexplained. That table is the source of V, J and clone size, and D and trimming were worked out from the DNA. This sample lists 600,000 to 800,000 clones; 72% were detected once. The ten largest clonotypes hold over 1.5% of the sample.

What the authors observed across the whole study: Rarefaction of sorted-subset datasets indicated incomplete sequencing despite the large sequencing depth. Sampling was restricted to blood, and TCR repertoires in tissues likely differ from the TCR repertoires found in blood. Higher generation probabilities were observed for clonotypes shared by all four sorted-subset donors than for non-shared clonotypes. Because the study included only a small number of donors, the genetic and exposure-history diversity represented was limited. When several donors were compared, the shared fraction of clonotypes was about 5.5% for naive CD4, more than 3% for naive CD8, 2% to 2.5% for memory CD4, and 0.4% for memory CD8. Based on pairwise subsampling, the degree of clonotype sharing among donors was expected to be affected by sequencing depth. Naive subsets generally had larger estimated clonotype richness than memory subsets.

The TCR comes from a woman aged 30 to 39 in good health. The specimen sequenced was memory CD4+ T cells sorted from blood. The cell subset or site label for this specimen denotes: CD45RA-negative fraction. This receptor chain uses TRBV7-9 and TRBJ2-1; 8 bases in the middle match TRBD1. The nucleotide sequence reads as follows: TGTGCCAGCAGCTTACGACAGGGGAGCGATGAGCAGTTCTTC. This gives the protein CASSLRQGSDEQFF.